A selection of T cell receptor beta chains follows, all from one sample in a study of blood T cell repertoires in COVID-19. Profiled with immunoSEQ multiplex PCR; TCRdb holds only in-frame clones, not every one. Here the sample spans a few hundred thousand clones, just over 85% being singletons. The specimen sequenced was PBMCs or T cells enriched from blood (not recorded which). The receptors shown here come from a woman under 30 who had recovered from COVID-19. Each CDR3 is given with its conserved first and last residue. The D gene is left open where the match is weak. Size values are once, few and many counts, or a class for expanded clones, and some rows have none.

j_call d_call v_call clone_size cdr3_aa cdr3_nt
TRBJ1-2 TRBD1 TRBV15 . CATSRGQGSYGYTF TGTGCCACCAGCCGGGGACAGGGGTCATATGGCTACACCTTC
TRBJ2-1 TRBD1 TRBV9 . CASSVDTGELNEQFF TGTGCCAGCAGCGTGGACACAGGGGAATTGAATGAGCAGTTCTTC
TRBJ1-1 . TRBV19 . CASGAHMNTEAFF TGTGCCAGTGGGGCGCACATGAACACTGAAGCTTTCTTT
TRBJ2-5 . TRBV4-1 . CASSRIFGSREETQYF TGCGCCAGCAGCCGGATTTTCGGGTCGAGGGAAGAGACCCAGTACTTC
TRBJ2-7 . TRBV6-5 . CASSYGQGGNEQYF TGTGCCAGCAGTTACGGGCAGGGGGGAAACGAGCAGTACTTC
TRBJ2-1 TRBD2 TRBV7-3 once CASSFPGLAEEPPRDEQFF TGTGCCAGCAGCTTCCCGGGACTAGCGGAAGAACCCCCAAGGGATGAGCAGTTCTTC
TRBJ2-1 . TRBV14 . CASSQDIGAHRFF TGTGCCAGCAGCCAAGACATTGGGGCCCACCGGTTCTTC
TRBJ1-1 . TRBV5-6 . CASSKPQGRNTEAFF TGTGCCAGCAGTAAGCCACAGGGCCGAAACACTGAAGCTTTCTTT
TRBJ2-5 . TRBV29-1 . CSVAAASEETQYF TGCAGCGTTGCGGCGGCTTCCGAAGAGACCCAGTACTTC
TRBJ1-1 . TRBV2 few CASSDGGASIEAFF TGTGCCAGCAGTGATGGGGGGGCGAGTATTGAAGCTTTCTTT
TRBJ2-6 TRBD1 TRBV3-1/TRBV3-2 . CASSYRGSGANVLTF TGTGCCAGCAGCTACAGGGGTTCTGGGGCCAACGTCCTGACTTTC
TRBJ2-3 TRBD1 TRBV5-4 . CASSPYRTGYDYDTQYF TGTGCCAGCAGCCCTTACAGGACAGGGTATGATTACGATACGCAGTATTTT
TRBJ1-2 TRBD1 TRBV11-2 . CASSQGLTGADYGYTF TGTGCCAGCAGCCAAGGCCTGACAGGGGCAGACTATGGCTACACCTTC
TRBJ1-2 . TRBV3-1/TRBV3-2 . CASSPFRTATLSNGYTF TGTGCCAGCAGCCCTTTCAGGACAGCTACCCTCTCCAATGGCTACACCTTC
TRBJ1-1 . TRBV9 . CASREVRSGNTEAFF TGTGCCAGCAGGGAGGTCCGCTCGGGGAACACTGAAGCTTTCTTT
TRBJ2-3 . TRBV4-1 . CASSQEQGIQYTQYF TGCGCCAGCAGCCAGGAACAGGGAATTCAGTATACGCAGTATTTT
TRBJ1-4 . TRBV28 . CASSPTGTWDEKLFF TGTGCCAGCAGCCCTACCGGGACTTGGGATGAAAAACTGTTTTTT
TRBJ1-1 . TRBV5-5 once CASSLYRRNTEAFF TGTGCCAGCAGCCTCTATCGTCGGAACACTGAAGCTTTCTTT
TRBJ2-1 TRBD2 TRBV12-5 . CASGLAPRWSSGGDAAYNEQFF TGTGCTAGTGGTTTGGCCCCACGGTGGTCTAGCGGGGGGGATGCGGCCTACAATGAGCAGTTCTTC
TRBJ2-1 TRBD2 TRBV30 . CAWSVDRTSGGLSYNEQFF TGTGCCTGGAGTGTAGATCGGACTAGCGGGGGGCTTAGTTACAATGAGCAGTTCTTC
TRBJ2-7 . TRBV2 once CASSEEGVKSYEQYF TGTGCCAGCAGTGAGGAAGGGGTGAAGTCCTACGAGCAGTACTTC
TRBJ1-1 . TRBV2 . CASSEVKAHTEAFF TGTGCCAGCAGTGAGGTCAAAGCCCATACTGAAGCTTTCTTT
TRBJ1-2 TRBD1 TRBV5-6 once CASSYEGGRGYTF TGTGCCAGCAGCTATGAAGGGGGCCGGGGCTACACCTTC
TRBJ1-1 . TRBV2 . CASSSDTNTEAFF TGTGCCAGCAGTTCTGACACGAACACTGAAGCTTTCTTT
TRBJ1-1 . TRBV5-5 . CASSSFEETEAFF TGTGCCAGCAGCTCCTTCGAGGAGACTGAAGCTTTCTTT
TRBJ2-6 . TRBV7-9 . CASSRRGGNSGANVLTF TGTGCCAGCAGCCGGAGGGGCGGGAACTCTGGGGCCAACGTCCTGACTTTC
TRBJ2-3 . TRBV5-1 . CASSPFAESSTDTQYF TGCGCCAGCAGCCCCTTCGCGGAATCTAGCACAGATACGCAGTATTTT
TRBJ1-2 TRBD1 TRBV6-1 . CASSEVRDRGDYGYTF TGTGCCAGCAGTGAGGTGCGAGACAGGGGCGACTATGGCTACACCTTC
TRBJ2-3 TRBD2 TRBV6-5 . CASSLAGGHYTQYF TGTGCCAGCAGTCTAGCGGGGGGGCATTATACGCAGTATTTT
TRBJ1-5 . TRBV19 few CASSPGFYQPQHF TGTGCCAGTAGTCCGGGTTTTTATCAGCCCCAGCATTTT
TRBJ1-1 . TRBV7-9 . CASSLGWGERGTEAFF TGTGCCAGCAGCTTAGGGTGGGGGGAACGAGGCACTGAAGCTTTCTTT
TRBJ1-1 . TRBV19 . CASSIKEGGTEAFF TGTGCCAGTAGTATTAAGGAGGGAGGCACTGAAGCTTTCTTT
TRBJ1-1 TRBD1 TRBV9 . CASRPGQGSTEAFF TGTGCCAGCAGACCTGGACAGGGTAGTACTGAAGCTTTCTTT
TRBJ1-2 . TRBV10-3 . CAISGHRSESGYTF TGTGCCATCAGTGGTCACAGGTCTGAGTCGGGCTACACCTTC
TRBJ2-7 TRBD2 TRBV19 . CASSISSGAAYEQYF TGTGCCAGTAGTATCAGTAGCGGGGCTGCCTACGAGCAGTACTTC
TRBJ2-2 TRBD1 TRBV28 . CASRNPGQGNTGELFF TGTGCCAGCAGGAATCCGGGACAGGGGAACACCGGGGAGCTGTTTTTT
TRBJ1-1 TRBD1 TRBV29-1 . CSVDFQGAPTEAFF TGCAGCGTTGATTTTCAGGGGGCGCCCACTGAAGCTTTCTTT
TRBJ2-5 . TRBV5-1 . CASSLDAVQETQYF TGCGCCAGCAGCTTGGATGCGGTACAAGAGACCCAGTACTTC
TRBJ1-4 . TRBV2 . CASITRQDPGEKLFF TGTGCCAGCATCACCCGACAGGACCCAGGAGAAAAACTGTTTTTT
TRBJ1-6 TRBD1 TRBV5-8 . CASSLGGTAHF TGTGCCAGCAGCCTAGGGGGGACAGCCCACTTT
TRBJ2-7 TRBD1 TRBV10-3 . CAISEDRDEQYF TGTGCCATCAGTGAGGACAGGGACGAGCAGTACTTC
TRBJ2-3 TRBD2 TRBV5-4 . CASSLSGGGYTQYF TGTGCCAGCAGCCTTAGCGGGGGGGGCTATACGCAGTATTTT
TRBJ1-2 . TRBV20-1 . CSASWASVNYGYTF TGCAGTGCTAGTTGGGCCAGTGTTAACTATGGCTACACCTTC
TRBJ1-5 . TRBV3-1/TRBV3-2 . CASSQALDTNQPQHF TGTGCCAGCAGCCAAGCTCTGGACACCAATCAGCCCCAGCATTTT
TRBJ2-3 . TRBV18 . CASSPPGSVDTQYF TGTGCCAGCTCACCCCCGGGTAGCGTGGATACGCAGTATTTT
TRBJ2-7 . TRBV7-7 . CASSRGGLGEQYF TGTGCCAGCAGCAGGGGGGGCCTTGGCGAGCAGTACTTC
TRBJ1-1 TRBD1 TRBV3-1/TRBV3-2 . CASSHSAGGDIHNTEAFF TGTGCCAGCAGCCACTCCGCAGGGGGAGATATACACAACACTGAAGCTTTCTTT
TRBJ1-2 TRBD1 TRBV30 . CAWSPTGSGYTF TGTGCCTGGAGCCCGACAGGGTCCGGCTACACCTTC
TRBJ1-5 TRBD1 TRBV27 few CASRTGVSNQPQHF TGTGCCAGCAGGACAGGGGTCAGCAATCAGCCCCAGCATTTT
TRBJ1-1 TRBD1 TRBV19 . CASSRQGGYTEAFF TGTGCCAGTAGTCGACAGGGTGGTTACACTGAAGCTTTCTTT
TRBJ2-1 . TRBV10-1 once CASSDRAYNEQFF TGCGCCAGCAGTGACAGGGCCTACAATGAGCAGTTCTTC
TRBJ2-1 TRBD2 TRBV9 . CASSVAGLAGGSEQFF TGTGCCAGCAGCGTAGCGGGCCTAGCGGGAGGCAGTGAGCAGTTCTTC
TRBJ1-3 TRBD1 TRBV28 . CASIGQAGNTIYF TGTGCCAGCATCGGACAGGCTGGAAACACCATATATTTT
TRBJ2-7 TRBD1 TRBV19 . CATSGTGGLGEQYF TGTGCCACCAGTGGGACAGGGGGCCTTGGCGAGCAGTACTTC